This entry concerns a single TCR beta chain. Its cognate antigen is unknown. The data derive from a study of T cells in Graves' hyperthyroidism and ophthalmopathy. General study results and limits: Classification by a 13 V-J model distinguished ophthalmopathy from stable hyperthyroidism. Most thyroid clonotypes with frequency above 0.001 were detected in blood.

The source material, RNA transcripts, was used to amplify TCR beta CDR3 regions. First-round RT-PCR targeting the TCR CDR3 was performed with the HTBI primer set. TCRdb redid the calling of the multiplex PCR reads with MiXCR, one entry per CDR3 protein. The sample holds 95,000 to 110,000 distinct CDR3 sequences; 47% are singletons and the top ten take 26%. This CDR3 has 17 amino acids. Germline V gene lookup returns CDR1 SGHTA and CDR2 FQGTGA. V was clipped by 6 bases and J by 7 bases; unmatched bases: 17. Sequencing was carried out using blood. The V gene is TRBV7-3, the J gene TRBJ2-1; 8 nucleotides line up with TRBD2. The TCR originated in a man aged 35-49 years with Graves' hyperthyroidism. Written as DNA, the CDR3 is TGTGCCAGCAGTAACCCGGGACTAGGAGGTATTCGGAATGAGCAGTTCTTC. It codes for CASSNPGLGGIRNEQFF.